This T cell receptor beta chain was found in a study of regulatory dendritic cells for organ transplantation. The repertoire was sequenced with immunoSEQ multiplex PCR; TCRdb's copy has only in-frame clones and lacks some. Here the sample spans about 29,000 clones, roughly 85% being singletons. Trimming pared 2 bases from V and 4 bases from J, leaving 13 bases between. This CDR3 is built from 15 residues. Looked up from germline, CDR1 is ENHRY and CDR2 is SYGVKD. The receptor's source is a human donor in good health. This chain uses TRBV10-3 with TRBJ2-3, with a weak D call TRBD2 (6 bases). The specimen sequenced was memory CD4+ T cells from blood. This sample's subset: CD45RO+ memory T cells. CDR3 protein: CAISERGTGADTQYF. The CDR3 DNA sequence: TGTGCCATCAGTGAGCGGGGGACTGGGGCAGATACGCAGTATTTT.